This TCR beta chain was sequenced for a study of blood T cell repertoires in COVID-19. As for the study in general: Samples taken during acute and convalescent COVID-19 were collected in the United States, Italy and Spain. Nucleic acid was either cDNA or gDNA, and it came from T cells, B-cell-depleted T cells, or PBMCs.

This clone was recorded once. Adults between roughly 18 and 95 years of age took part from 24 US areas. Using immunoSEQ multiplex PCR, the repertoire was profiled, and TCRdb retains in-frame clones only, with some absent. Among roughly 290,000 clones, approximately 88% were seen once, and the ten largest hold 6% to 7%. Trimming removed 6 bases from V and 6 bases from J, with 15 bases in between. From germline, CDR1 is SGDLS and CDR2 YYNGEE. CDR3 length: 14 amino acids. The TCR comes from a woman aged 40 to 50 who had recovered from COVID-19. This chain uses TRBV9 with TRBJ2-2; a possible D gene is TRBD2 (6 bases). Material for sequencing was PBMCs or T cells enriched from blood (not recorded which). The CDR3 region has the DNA TGTGCCAGCACCGCCGGGGGTAGGGCCGGGGAGCTGTTTTTT. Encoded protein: CASTAGGRAGELFF.